The 18 T cell receptor beta chains below come from one sample, sequenced in a study of cytomegalovirus exposure and HLA in healthy donors. PCR involved 60 Vbeta and 13 Jbeta primers. Clones were sequenced by immunoSEQ multiplex PCR, and TCRdb holds only the in-frame ones, with some missing. This sample yields 100,000 or so clones, of which under 80% are seen a single time; over 9% belongs to the top ten. Sample: PBMCs. These receptors all come from a man in his thirties or forties in good health and CMV-seropositive.

The chain couples TRBV6-1 to TRBJ2-2, with 7 bases aligning to TRBD2. This CDR3 region has 13 residues. J gave up 7 bases and V 1 base, and 0 bases lay outside the gene matches. Germline V gene data show CDR1 as MNHNS and CDR2 as SASEGT. Written as DNA, the CDR3 is TGTGCCAGCAGTGAAGGGGGGGGCGGGGAGCTGTTTTTT. Translation: CASSEGGGGELFF.

The V and J genes are TRBV6-5 and TRBJ1-1; no clear D gene. V lost 4 bases and J 4 bases, leaving 7 bases between the germline ends. From germline, CDR1 is MNHEY and CDR2 SVGAGI. CDR3 length: 12 amino acids. The CDR3 loop is CASSSFGTEAFF. DNA of the CDR3: TGTGCCAGCAGTTCTTTCGGCACTGAAGCTTTCTTT.

V gene TRBV6-1 combines with J gene TRBJ2-5; possibly TRBD2 for D (7 bases). The J call could be wrong; TRBJ2-7 is a better fit for the DNA end. Germline V lookup: CDR1 MNHNS, CDR2 SASEGT. There are 12 residues in the CDR3. The CDR3 region has the DNA TGTGCCAGCAGTGCGGGGGGCCTCGAGCAGTACTTC. As protein: CASSAGGLEQYF.

This sequence joins TRBV27 and TRBJ1-1, with 9 positions matching TRBD1. Germline CDR1 reads MNHEY; CDR2 reads SMNVEV (reference sequence). V lost 2 bases, J lost 3 bases, and 10 bases stayed unmatched. The CDR3 loop spans 17 amino acids. The CDR3 DNA reads as TGTGCCAGCAGTTTACTCAACAGGGGGCGCGAGGACACTGAAGCTTTCTTT. It translates to CASSLLNRGREDTEAFF.

Only a few counts were recorded for this clone. The CDR3 spells CSVDGGRQHNAEAFF. Here the CDR3 DNA reads TGCAGCGTTGATGGGGGCAGGCAGCATAATGCTGAAGCTTTCTTT. This chain uses TRBV29-1 with TRBJ1-1; D may be TRBD1 (6 bases). The CDR3 is 15 amino acids. V was shortened by 3 bases and J by 6 bases, with 20 bases between the two germline ends. Germline V gives CDR1 SQVTM, CDR2 ANQGSEA.

The chain uses TRBV5-1 and TRBJ1-1; perhaps TRBD1 as D (5 bases). Germline lookup yields CDR1 SGHRS and CDR2 YFSETQ. V was shortened by 3 bases and J by 6 bases, with 27 bases between the two germline ends. This CDR3 comprises 18 residues. The CDR3 region has the DNA TGCGCCAGCAGCTCGCGGTACGGTATGGTGCAGGGAGGGTCTGAAGCTTTCTTT. Translating gives CASSSRYGMVQGGSEAFF.

The J gene is TRBJ2-3, the V gene TRBV15; 9 nucleotides match TRBD2. This CDR3 comprises 15 residues. J gave up 3 bases and V 5 bases, and 6 bases lay outside the gene matches. Germline values: CDR1 LNHNV, CDR2 YYDKDF (reference sequence). For the CDR3, the DNA is TGTGCCACCAGCGGTGCGGGGGGGCCGACAGATACGCAGTATTTT. Amino acids: CATSGAGGPTDTQYF.

This clone came up a few times. The gene calls are TRBV5-1 and TRBJ2-6; perhaps TRBD1 as D (6 bases). Germline CDR1 reads SGHRS; CDR2 reads YFSETQ. Deletions cut 6 bases from V and 4 bases from J, with 20 bases between. The CDR3 covers 17 residues. For the CDR3, the DNA is TGCGCCAGCACGCCGACAGGACAATTTCGGGGGGCCAACGTCCTGACTTTC. Translated: CASTPTGQFRGANVLTF.

This clone was found many times. This chain links TRBV28 with TRBJ1-3; D is possibly TRBD1 (5 bases). V lost 8 bases and J 0 bases, leaving 17 bases between the germline ends. CDR1 and CDR2 (germline): MDHEN, SYDVKM. The CDR3 spans 16 residues. The CDR3 region has the DNA TGTGCCAGCGGTAGGACACATCCCTCCTCTGGAAACACCATATATTTT. Translation gives CASGRTHPSSGNTIYF.

J is TRBJ1-1 and V is TRBV28; perhaps TRBD1 as D (6 bases). From germline, CDR1 is MDHEN and CDR2 SYDVKM. There are 15 residues in the CDR3. V was shortened by 2 bases and J by 0 bases, with 10 bases between the two germline ends. For the CDR3, the DNA is TGTGCCAGCAGTTTAACAGGGAACGTGAACACTGAAGCTTTCTTT. It codes for CASSLTGNVNTEAFF.

The chain has TRBV30 and TRBJ1-5; D ambiguous. CDR3 size: 12 residues. Germline V CDR1 and CDR2: GTSNPN, SVGIG (reference sequence). The germline V and J ends were trimmed by 4 bases and 6 bases, with 10 bases remaining between them. The CDR3 bases are TGTGCCTGGACTATCGGAGGTCAGCCCCAGCATTTT. Translated: CAWTIGGQPQHF.

The chain recombines TRBV5-8 with TRBJ2-5, with TRBD2 matching over 8 bases. This CDR3 is built from 16 residues. Losses at the gene ends were 0 bases for V and 5 bases for J; bases not matched to a gene: 9. The germline V gene has CDR1 SGHTS and CDR2 YDEGEE. The CDR3 nucleotides read TGTGCCAGCAGCTTGGGAGTTAGCGGGGAAAGGGAGACCCAGTACTTC. Amino acids: CASSLGVSGERETQYF.

The chain is built from TRBV27 and TRBJ2-7, with TRBD1 as a possible D gene (5 bases). There are 14 residues in the CDR3. Trimming shortened V by 3 bases and J by 3 bases, and 12 bases separated the two germline ends. Germline assignment: CDR1 MNHEY and CDR2 SMNVEV (reference sequence). The CDR3 DNA is TGTGCCAGCAGTTTTGGTGGGGCCATCTACGAGCAGTACTTC. It translates to CASSFGGAIYEQYF.

The chain joins TRBV7-6 to TRBJ2-7, with 10 bases that match TRBD2. The CDR3 runs 15 residues. V shed 5 bases and J 2 bases; nucleotides not matched to a gene: 6. Germline CDR1 SGHVS, CDR2 FNYEAQ. The CDR3, as DNA: TGTGCCAGCAGCCCACGGACTAGCGGCACCTACGAGCAGTACTTC. Its protein is CASSPRTSGTYEQYF.

As to this clone: One end of the junction is discordant with germline, which a read error may explain. The rearrangement uses TRBV11-1 and TRBJ2-7, with TRBD2 matching 11 bases. Germline assignment: CDR1 SGHAT and CDR2 FQDESV (reference sequence). The CDR3 is 15 amino acids. The CDR3: CASSIAGGRSYEQYF. CDR3 nucleotide sequence: TGTGCCAGCAGCATAGCGGGGGGGCGTTCCTACGAGCAGTACTTC.

V and J are TRBV5-6 and TRBJ1-5, with D perhaps TRBD1 (5 bases). Trimming cost V 4 bases and J 7 bases, with 21 bases left between them. This CDR3 has 16 amino acids. Germline V gene data show CDR1 as SGHDT and CDR2 as YYEEEE. CDR3 sequence (DNA): TGTGCCAGCAGCCAATCGGACACCCCACAAGGGCAGCCCCAGCATTTT. Translated: CASSQSDTPQGQPQHF.

The gene calls are TRBV7-9 and TRBJ1-2; TRBD1 matches 8 bases. The V gene end was trimmed by 3 bases and the J gene end by 2 bases; junction bases not matched to a gene: 2. The CDR3 spans 14 residues. In germline, CDR1 is SEHNR, CDR2 FQNEAQ (reference sequence). Here the CDR3 reads CASSFPGGNYGYTF. The CDR3, as DNA: TGTGCCAGCAGCTTCCCAGGGGGCAACTATGGCTACACCTTC.

CDR3 in DNA: TGTGCCAGCACGGCGCTAGGAACTAATGAAAAACTGTTTTTT. Translating it yields CASTALGTNEKLFF. The J gene is TRBJ1-4, the V gene TRBV6-5; D not certain. Germline CDR1 and CDR2: MNHEY and SVGAGI. This CDR3 comprises 14 residues. V dropped 7 bases and J dropped 1 base, with 10 bases sitting between them.